The clone carrying this T cell receptor beta chain came up once. Germline V gives CDR1 SGDLS, CDR2 YYNGEE. The CDR3 totals 15 residues. V was pared by 0 bases and J by 5 bases, with 1 base of the junction left unmatched. These data belong to a study of Graves' ophthalmopathy and Graves' hyperthyroidism. For repertoire sequencing, the TCR beta CDR3 regions were amplified from RNA transcripts. An opening RT-PCR round employed HTBI primers and preceded a second-round multiplex PCR. MiXCR, run by TCRdb on the multiplex PCR reads, gives a single entry per CDR3 protein. The sample lists over a million distinct CDR3 sequences, about two fifths seen once, with around 10% in the top ten. Diagnosis used clinical symptoms, serum thyroxine, TRAb, thyroid ultrasound and orbital computed tomography.

The TCR originated in an adult man with Graves' hyperthyroidism. This sequence joins TRBV9 and TRBJ2-3; 12 bases align to TRBD2. Sequencing was performed on peripheral blood or thyroid tissue (not recorded which). CDR3 in amino acids: CASSVGLAGEDTQYF. The CDR3 DNA reads as TGTGCCAGCAGCGTAGGACTAGCGGGAGAAGATACGCAGTATTTT.